Given below is one T cell receptor (beta chain) in context. Its antigen is not known. A junction end diverges from the germline sequence, so it may reflect a read error. The entry originates in a study of identical twins. General study points: Modelling approaches yielded underestimates of out-of-frame TCR alpha sharing between monozygotic twins.

TCRdb processed the 5' RACE reads anew with MiXCR; each CDR3 protein has one entry. Among 1,800,000 or so distinct CDR3 sequences listed, around 33% were seen once. This CDR3 is 11 amino acids long. Germline CDR1 is MNHNS and CDR2 is SASEGT. Sequencing was done on a sample of cord blood. The sequence came from a newborn girl in good health. The rearrangement joins TRBV6-1 to TRBJ1-1; D not certain. The chain's CDR3 is CAGSAHTEAFF. As DNA, the CDR3 is TGTGCCGGCAGTGCGCACACTGAAGCTTTCTTT.